Listed below are T cell receptor beta chains from one sample, sequenced in a study of early T cells in non-severe SARS-CoV-2 infection. TCRdb re-derived calls from the 5' RACE reads in MiXCR, one entry per CDR3 protein. The sample holds about 92,000 distinct CDR3 sequences, approximately 14% seen once. Sample: whole blood. The receptors were sampled from an adult who was a healthcare worker with PCR-confirmed SARS-CoV-2 infection or an uninfected control (not recorded which). The CDR3 runs from the conserved cysteine through the conserved F or W. Fields, in order: J gene, clone size, V gene, D gene, CDR3 protein, CDR3 DNA. A D gene is named only where the DNA matches it firmly. Where a row states a size, it is once, few, many or the class of an expanded clone; other rows omit it.

TRBJ1-5 | few | TRBV2 | - | CASSPEDSNQPQHF | TGTGCCAGCAGTCCCGAGGACTCTAATCAGCCCCAGCATTTT
TRBJ2-7 | - | TRBV7-8 | - | CASSPTGTRNEQYF | TGTGCCAGCAGCCCTACCGGCACCCGGAACGAGCAGTACTTC
TRBJ1-1 | - | TRBV6-5 | TRBD1 | CASSRGVEDTEAFF | TGTGCCAGCAGCAGGGGGGTCGAGGACACTGAAGCTTTCTTT
TRBJ2-7 | - | TRBV9 | TRBD2 | CASSVGRGTYEQYF | TGTGCCAGCAGCGTAGGGCGGGGGACTTACGAGCAGTACTTC
TRBJ2-7 | - | TRBV9 | - | CASSDHRVYEQYF | TGTGCCAGCAGCGATCACAGGGTCTACGAGCAGTACTTC
TRBJ2-5 | many | TRBV2 | - | CASSEARARQETQYF | TGTGCCAGCAGTGAAGCGCGGGCAAGACAAGAGACCCAGTACTTC
TRBJ2-7 | few | TRBV5-1 | TRBD2 | CASRSGGVPYEQYF | TGCGCCAGCCGGTCGGGAGGGGTCCCCTACGAGCAGTACTTC
TRBJ2-2 | - | TRBV7-8 | TRBD2 | CASSLPSAGVNTGELFF | TGTGCCAGCAGCTTACCCTCTGCGGGGGTGAACACCGGGGAGCTGTTTTTT
TRBJ1-4 | - | TRBV5-5 | TRBD1 | CASSAGQGNGEKLFF | TGTGCCAGCAGCGCGGGACAGGGGAATGGTGAAAAACTGTTTTTT
TRBJ2-3 | - | TRBV7-2 | TRBD2 | CASSLGPSGGASDTQYF | TGTGCCAGCAGCCTAGGGCCTAGCGGGGGGGCCTCAGATACGCAGTATTTT